This T cell receptor beta chain was recorded in a study of cytomegalovirus exposure and HLA in healthy donors. The PCR made use of 60 Vbeta and 13 Jbeta primers. The method was immunoSEQ multiplex PCR; TCRdb's version includes in-frame clones alone and lacks a portion of them. The sample lists around 210,000 clones, 70% to 80% occurring once. J lost 4 bases, V lost 4 bases, and 20 bases had no gene match. There are 20 residues in the CDR3. CDR1 is KGHSH and CDR2 is LQKENI in the germline V gene. General study results and limits: Analyzed later, most CMV-associated TCR beta chains appeared HLA-restricted. Indistinguishable V segments, including TRBV6-2 and TRBV6-3, were excluded. Later analysis identified 16,951 TCR beta sequences associated with HLA alleles, using a false discovery rate threshold of 0.05. A reported reduction in N-insertions relative to the approximately 670-donor mean was seen in an Asian-associated ancestry cluster in a later analysis.

In the case of this clone: What it binds is not known.

The sample was PBMCs. This TCR came from a male donor in good health and CMV-seropositive. The J gene is TRBJ2-2, the V gene TRBV18, with 8 bases that match TRBD1. The CDR3 DNA reads as TGTGCCAGCTCACGGCCGCTTTTCCACCAGGGGGCGCGGAGCACCGGGGAGCTGTTTTTT. It encodes CASSRPLFHQGARSTGELFF.